This section outlines one T cell receptor beta chain sequence together with its context. This sample is drawn from a study of blood T cell repertoires in COVID-19. Study-level background: Italy, Spain and the United States were the sources of the convalescent and acute COVID-19 samples.

CDR1 LNHDA and CDR2 SQIVND come from the germline V gene (reference sequence). The CDR3 sequence is 15 residues long. Trimming cost V 5 bases and J 8 bases, with 18 bases left between them. The repertoire was sequenced with immunoSEQ multiplex PCR; TCRdb's copy has only in-frame clones and lacks some. Here the sample spans approximately 210,000 clones, about 86% being singletons. The material sequenced was peripheral blood. The rearrangement uses TRBV19 and TRBJ1-4, with a possible D match to TRBD1 (5 bases). The sequence was collected from a woman in her 70s with acute or convalescent COVID-19. CDR3 bases: TGTGCCAGTAGTCCTACCGGGACCCGGGGGGAAAAACTGTTTTTT. This codes for CASSPTGTRGEKLFF. Supplemented by reference TRBV19 and TRBJ1-4, the full variable domain reads DGGITQSPKYLFRKEGQNVTLSCEQNLNHDAMYWYRQDPGQGLRLIYYSQIVNDFQKGDIAEGYSVSREKKESFPLTVTSAQKNPTAFYLCASSPTGTRGEKLFFGSGTQLSVL.